This T cell receptor beta chain emerged from a study of blood T cell repertoires in COVID-19. Original handling: Reference gene primers were amplified, and this amplification served to estimate nucleated cell counts. Method: immunoSEQ multiplex PCR; TCRdb's copy keeps in-frame clones and lacks some. V, J and clone size are taken as reported in that table, and D and trimming were inferred from the DNA itself. The table includes about 86,000 clones, more than 60% detected once. CDR1 is MDHEN, CDR2 SYDVKM, per germline. Trimming pared 6 bases from V and 2 bases from J, leaving 11 bases between. The CDR3 loop spans 13 amino acids.

The chain combines TRBV28 with TRBJ2-7; D possibly corresponds to TRBD2 (5 bases). The TCR was taken from a man aged 70 or older with acute or convalescent COVID-19. The material sequenced was peripheral blood. CDR3 loop: CASSPDGTYEQYV. For the CDR3, the DNA is TGTGCCAGCAGCCCCGACGGGACCTACGAGCAGTACGTC.